This passage covers 14 T cell receptor beta chains from one sample sequenced in a study of identical twins. TCRdb passed the 5' RACE reads through MiXCR, listing each CDR3 protein once. Among under 350,000 distinct CDR3 sequences listed, roughly 8.6% were seen once. This sample was shared with a second study, whose subject was yellow fever vaccine responses in identical twins.

Sequencing was carried out using CD8+ T cells sorted from blood. The receptor source for this set is a woman aged 18-35 years in good health.

This clonotype has only a few counts. The chain employs TRBV7-8 and TRBJ1-1; D not resolved. The CDR3 totals 13 residues. V was pared by 0 bases and J by 6 bases, with 8 bases between. Germline V gene lookup returns CDR1 SGHVS and CDR2 FQNEAQ. CDR3 nucleotides: TGTGCCAGCAGCTTAGCTTTAATCTCTGAAGCTTTCTTT. Translation: CASSLALISEAFF.

This clonotype was observed a few times. The chain is built from TRBV7-9 and TRBJ2-7; TRBD1 agrees at 7 bases. The CDR3 runs 17 residues. Germline CDR1 reads SEHNR; CDR2 reads FQNEAQ (reference sequence). The V gene end was trimmed by 5 bases and the J gene end by 6 bases; junction bases not matched to a gene: 19. Written as DNA, the CDR3 is TGTGCCAGCAGCCCGTCAGCCCTCGGGACAGAGATCGGCGAGCAGTACTTC. Translating it yields CASSPSALGTEIGEQYF.

Only a few counts were recorded for this clonotype. The CDR3 protein is CASSSDRVDYFTDTQYF. CDR3 DNA sequence: TGTGCCAGCAGCTCGGACAGGGTAGATTATTTCACAGATACGCAGTATTTT. The rearrangement links TRBV11-2 to TRBJ2-3; 8 positions agree with TRBD1. Unmatched junction bases numbered 11, after V lost 4 bases and J lost 2 bases. The CDR3 has 17 residues. The germline V gene has CDR1 SGHAT and CDR2 FQNNGV. The complete variable domain, with remaining parts taken from reference TRBV11-2 and TRBJ2-3, reads EAGVAQSPRYKIIEKRQSVAFWCNPISGHATLYWYQQILGQGPKLLIQFQNNGVVDDSQLPKDRFSAERLKGVDSTLKIQPAKLEDSAVYLCASSSDRVDYFTDTQYFGPGTRLTVL.

This clonotype turned up a few times. The CDR3 loop is CASSFPLADEQYF. The CDR3 coding sequence is TGTGCCAGCAGTTTCCCACTGGCAGACGAGCAGTACTTC. This rearrangement joins TRBV27 to TRBJ2-7; D is uncertain. Germline V gene data show CDR1 as MNHEY and CDR2 as SMNVEV (reference sequence). With 3 bases removed from V and 5 bases from J, the gap between germline ends came to 11 bases. The CDR3 runs to 13 residues.

This clonotype occurred a few times. The rearrangement uses TRBV27 and TRBJ2-7; 12 nucleotides line up with TRBD1. V shed 1 base, J shed 4 bases, and the junction held 5 bases outside the gene matches. Germline V gene data show CDR1 as MNHEY and CDR2 as SMNVEV (reference sequence). The CDR3 has 16 residues. CDR3 bases: TGTGCCAGCAGTTTATTCGGGACAGGGGGCTATTACGAGCAGTACTTC. Translating gives CASSLFGTGGYYEQYF.

The chain uses TRBV6-5 and TRBJ2-2, with a weak D call TRBD1 (5 bases). Germline V gives CDR1 MNHEY, CDR2 SVGAGI. This CDR3 comprises 14 residues. The V and J ends lost 2 bases and 3 bases respectively, with 7 bases between them. The CDR3 nucleotides read TGTGCCAGCAGTTACCTGACAGACACCGGGGAGCTGTTTTTT. Its protein product is CASSYLTDTGELFF.

This clonotype was recorded a few times. The chain joins TRBV27 to TRBJ2-7; a weak D match, TRBD2 (6 bases). This CDR3 has 12 amino acids. In germline, CDR1 is MNHEY, CDR2 SMNVEV (reference sequence). The V and J ends lost 8 bases and 5 bases respectively, with 13 bases between them. The CDR3 here is CASQTWGDEQYF. The CDR3 DNA reads as TGTGCCAGCCAGACGTGGGGGGACGAGCAGTACTTC.

This clonotype was seen more than once but under ten times. The V and J genes are TRBV5-4 and TRBJ2-7, with 10 bases that match TRBD2. The junction had 6 bases not matched to a gene; V was cut back by 3 bases and J by 3 bases. CDR3 length: 15 residues. CDR1 is SGHNT and CDR2 is YYREEE in the germline V gene (reference sequence). The CDR3 loop reads CASSWGAGGSYEQYF. The CDR3 region has the DNA TGTGCCAGCAGCTGGGGAGCGGGGGGGAGCTACGAGCAGTACTTC.

This CDR3 is CASSQPNSVSTGELFF. The CDR3 DNA reads TGCGCCAGCAGCCAACCAAATTCGGTATCGACCGGGGAGCTGTTTTTT. The V gene is TRBV4-1, the J gene TRBJ2-2, with D unclear. The ends were cut back, 2 bases at V and 5 bases at J, with 15 bases in the middle. CDR1 and CDR2 (germline): MGHRA, YSYEKL. The CDR3 is 16 residues long.

This clonotype was recorded at least ten times. The chain has TRBV5-6 and TRBJ2-7; tentatively, D is TRBD1 (5 bases). The CDR3 loop spans 14 amino acids. Germline V gene sequence: CDR1 SGHDT, CDR2 YYEEEE. The germline V and J ends were trimmed by 0 bases and 3 bases, with 10 bases remaining between them. The CDR3 DNA reads TGTGCCAGCAGCTTGGTTCGCAGGGACTACGAGCAGTACTTC. Residues: CASSLVRRDYEQYF.

This clonotype was picked up many times. This rearrangement joins TRBV29-1 to TRBJ2-5, with 9 bases identical to TRBD1. V was clipped by 3 bases and J by 7 bases; unmatched bases: 9. Germline V CDR1 and CDR2: SQVTM, ANQGSEA. The CDR3 extends over 14 amino acids. For the CDR3, the DNA is TGCAGCGTTGAGGGGCGACAGGGGGATTGGACCCAGTACTTC. Translation: CSVEGRQGDWTQYF. The full variable domain, its missing parts supplied by reference TRBV29-1 and TRBJ2-5, is SAVISQKPSRDICQRGTSLTIQCQVDSQVTMMFWYRQQPGQSLTLIATANQGSEATYESGFVIDKFPISRPNLTFSTLTVSNMSPEDSSIYLCSVEGRQGDWTQYFGPGTRLLVL.

The chain uses TRBV4-3 and TRBJ2-2; perhaps TRBD2 as D (6 bases). The germline CDR1 and CDR2 sequences are LGHNA and YSLEER. The CDR3 loop spans 16 amino acids. V was trimmed by 2 bases and J by 6 bases, leaving 16 bases between them. The CDR3 reads CASSQSRGWTSGELFF. The CDR3 DNA sequence: TGCGCCAGCAGCCAATCGCGGGGCTGGACGTCCGGGGAGCTGTTTTTT.

At least ten counts were recorded for this clonotype. The genes are TRBV11-2 and TRBJ2-1; D tentatively reads TRBD1 or TRBD2 (5 bases each). This CDR3 region has 16 residues. V lost 5 bases to trimming and J lost 6 bases, with 20 bases between them. The germline V gene has CDR1 SGHAT and CDR2 FQNNGV. The CDR3 sequence is CASSQGAGRGSNEQFF. Here the CDR3 DNA reads TGTGCCAGCAGCCAAGGGGCAGGCCGGGGATCCAATGAGCAGTTCTTC. The full variable domain, rest sourced from reference TRBV11-2 and TRBJ2-1, is EAGVAQSPRYKIIEKRQSVAFWCNPISGHATLYWYQQILGQGPKLLIQFQNNGVVDDSQLPKDRFSAERLKGVDSTLKIQPAKLEDSAVYLCASSQGAGRGSNEQFFGPGTRLTVL.

This clonotype turned up a few times. This chain joins TRBV27 and TRBJ2-1; 9 positions agree with TRBD1. This CDR3 has 15 amino acids. After removal of 9 bases from V and 7 bases from J, the junction contained 13 bases not matched to a gene. Germline V gene sequence: CDR1 MNHEY, CDR2 SMNVEV (reference sequence). The DNA of the CDR3 is TGTGCCAGTATATTCCGGGACAGGGTGCTGAATGAGCAGTTCTTC. This sequence encodes CASIFRDRVLNEQFF.